This T cell receptor (beta chain) stems from a study of control samples from healthy donors and cancer patients. Using immunoSEQ multiplex PCR, the repertoire was profiled, and TCRdb retains in-frame clones only, with some absent. In the table there are about 250,000 clones, about 80% of which are singletons. This clone came up once. Germline V lookup: CDR1 MNHEY, CDR2 SMNVEV (reference sequence). CDR3 size: 15 residues. V lost 2 bases, J lost 1 base, and 2 bases stayed unmatched. The sequenced sample was PBMCs. This TCR came from a woman aged 60-75 years with lung cancer. This chain joins TRBV27 and TRBJ2-1; 7 bases match TRBD2. CDR3 sequence reads: CASSLAGESYNEQFF. The CDR3, as DNA: TGTGCCAGCAGTTTAGCGGGGGAGTCCTACAATGAGCAGTTCTTC.